These 30 T cell receptor beta chains were all obtained from the same sample, sequenced in a study of blood T cell repertoires in COVID-19. Clones were sequenced by immunoSEQ multiplex PCR, and TCRdb holds only the in-frame ones, with some missing. Of 80,000 to 90,000 clones in the sample, roughly 87% were seen once. The sample taken for sequencing was peripheral blood. The receptors come from a man in his fifties or sixties with acute or convalescent COVID-19.

This chain joins TRBV19 and TRBJ1-5; no clear D gene. This CDR3 contains 12 residues. With 3 bases removed from V and 6 bases from J, the gap between germline ends came to 6 bases. Germline lookup yields CDR1 LNHDA and CDR2 SQIVND (reference sequence). CDR3 DNA sequence: TGTGCCAGTAGTATCTATGGTCAGCCCCAGCATTTT. Amino acid sequence: CASSIYGQPQHF.

J is TRBJ2-3 and V is TRBV3-1 (or the pseudogene TRBV3-2), with 8 bases identical to TRBD2. CDR1 LGHDT and CDR2 YNNKEL come from the germline V gene (reference sequence). The CDR3 contains 16 residues. V lost 5 bases, J lost 6 bases, and 13 bases stayed unmatched. CDR3 in amino acids: CASSSFSGGPRDTQYF. The CDR3, as DNA: TGTGCCAGCAGCTCCTTTTCGGGGGGGCCGAGGGATACGCAGTATTTT.

The chain employs TRBV7-6 and TRBJ1-1, with 10 nucleotides matching TRBD1. V dropped 5 bases and J dropped 4; count of bases not matched to a gene: 4. The CDR3 spans 14 residues. Germline values: CDR1 SGHVS, CDR2 FNYEAQ. The CDR3 sequence is CASSRRTGGTEAFF. CDR3 nucleotide sequence: TGTGCCAGCAGCAGAAGGACAGGGGGCACTGAAGCTTTCTTT.

V gene TRBV27 combines with J gene TRBJ1-6; the D is unclear. The CDR3 length is 14 residues. Trimming cost V 4 bases and J 0 bases, with 4 bases left between them. Germline V gives CDR1 MNHEY, CDR2 SMNVEV (reference sequence). CDR3 DNA sequence: TGTGCCAGCAGTTCGGGCTCCTATAATTCACCCCTCCACTTT. It encodes CASSSGSYNSPLHF.

In this sample, this clone turned up a few times. The chain uses TRBV7-2 and TRBJ2-2, with 7 nucleotides matching TRBD1. The ends lost 2 bases at V and 2 bases at J; junction bases unmatched: 8. Looked up from germline, CDR1 is SGHTA and CDR2 is FQGNSA. The CDR3 totals 17 residues. The CDR3 region is CASSLKAGTANTGELFF. For the CDR3, the DNA is TGTGCCAGCAGCTTAAAGGCCGGGACAGCTAACACCGGGGAGCTGTTTTTT.

Notes on this clone: One junction end does not reproduce the germline sequence, and a read error may be involved. The chain has TRBV30 and TRBJ2-7; D might be TRBD1 (7 bases). Germline V CDR1 and CDR2: GTSNPN, SVGIG (reference sequence). CDR3 length: 12 amino acids. For the CDR3, the DNA is TGTGCCGGGAGACGGCAGGGGGGCGAGCAGTACTTC. Protein: CAGRRQGGEQYF.

To note about this clone: Other DNA sequences in this specimen translate into the identical CDR3. This chain's CDR3 is CASSVQGMNTEAFF. CDR3 in DNA: TGTGCCAGCAGTGTACAGGGCATGAACACTGAAGCTTTCTTT. The chain recombines TRBV2 with TRBJ1-1, with D possibly matching TRBD1 (6 bases). This CDR3 is 14 amino acids long. CDR1 is SNHLY, CDR2 FYNNEI, per germline. The germline V and J ends were trimmed by 4 bases and 0 bases, with 9 bases remaining between them.

In this sample, this clone turned up a few times. The chain links TRBV10-2 to TRBJ1-5; 9 nucleotides line up with TRBD1. This CDR3 is 14 amino acids long. CDR1 is WSHSY and CDR2 is SAAADI in the germline V gene. Trimming cost V 6 bases and J 6 bases; bases outside gene matches: 6. This chain's CDR3 is CASRPGQGSQPQHF. In DNA, the CDR3 is TGCGCCAGCAGGCCGGGACAGGGCAGTCAGCCCCAGCATTTT.

The chain carries TRBV2 and TRBJ1-6, with D possibly TRBD1 on 6 matching bases. The CDR3 loop spans 15 amino acids. Germline V gives CDR1 SNHLY, CDR2 FYNNEI. V dropped 2 bases and J dropped 5 bases, with 10 bases sitting between them. The DNA of the CDR3 is TGTGCCAGCAGTGAACACGGACAGAATAATTCACCCCTCCACTTT. Encoded protein: CASSEHGQNNSPLHF.

V and J are TRBV14 and TRBJ2-1; 7 bases agree with TRBD2. V dropped 4 bases and J dropped 15; count of bases not matched to a gene: 6. CDR1 is SGHDN, CDR2 FVKESK, per germline. This CDR3 region has 11 residues. CDR3 region: CASSPGRALFF. For the CDR3, the DNA is TGTGCCAGCAGCCCTGGGAGGGCTCTGTTCTTC.

This clone has only one observation. This chain uses TRBV2 with TRBJ1-1; TRBD1 matches 9 bases. V lost 0 bases and J lost 5; bases outside the gene matches: 7. The CDR3 loop spans 16 amino acids. Germline CDR1 reads SNHLY; CDR2 reads FYNNEI. CDR3 residues: CASSEAYPTGGTEAFF. Written as DNA, the CDR3 is TGTGCCAGCAGTGAAGCTTACCCGACAGGGGGAACTGAAGCTTTCTTT.

The gene calls are TRBV25-1 and TRBJ1-2; D gene ambiguous. The CDR3 has 13 residues. V was trimmed by 5 bases and J by 4 bases, leaving 11 bases between them. CDR1 MGHDK and CDR2 SYGVNS come from the germline V gene. Here the CDR3 reads CASSQEATYGYTF. The CDR3 DNA sequence: TGTGCCAGCAGTCAAGAGGCTACCTATGGCTACACCTTC.

The chain carries TRBV15 and TRBJ1-5; TRBD1 might be the D (6 bases). This CDR3 has 19 residues. The germline V gene encodes CDR1 LNHNV and CDR2 YYDKDF (reference sequence). V was pared by 3 bases and J by 0 bases, with 21 bases between. The chain's CDR3 is CATSSQFQRGGYSNQPQHF. The CDR3 DNA is TGTGCCACCAGCAGTCAATTTCAAAGAGGGGGTTATAGCAATCAGCCCCAGCATTTT.

The V and J genes are TRBV12-3 or TRBV12-4 and TRBJ1-1; D possibly corresponds to TRBD1 (6 bases). Trimming removed 4 bases at V and 3 bases at J, with 9 bases between. The CDR3 contains 13 residues. CDR3 sequence reads: CASSYRADTEAFF. CDR3 nucleotides: TGTGCCAGCAGTTACAGGGCGGACACTGAAGCTTTCTTT.

J is TRBJ1-3 and V is TRBV6-5, with D unclear. This CDR3 is built from 14 residues. Per germline, CDR1 MNHEY and CDR2 SVGAGI. Trimming left V 8 bases short and J 3 bases short, with 14 bases between. The CDR3 DNA reads TGTGCCAGCGAATTACGGTCCGGTGGAAACACCATATATTTT. The encoded protein is CASELRSGGNTIYF.

V usage is TRBV4-2 and J usage is TRBJ2-3, with 9 bases identical to TRBD2. V lost 1 base, J lost 0 bases, and 8 bases stayed unmatched. The germline V gene encodes CDR1 LGHNA and CDR2 YNFKEQ. The CDR3 extends over 18 amino acids. The CDR3 coding sequence is TGTGCCAGCAGCCAAGTGGTCGCGGGGGGGTTAAGCACAGATACGCAGTATTTT. It codes for CASSQVVAGGLSTDTQYF.

This clone has only one observation. J is TRBJ2-5 and V is TRBV6-2 or TRBV6-3; possibly TRBD2 for D (6 bases). CDR1 is MNHEY, CDR2 SVGEGT, per germline. V was trimmed by 3 bases and J by 8 bases, leaving 22 bases between them. The CDR3 is 16 amino acids. The CDR3 reads CASSYPGVGRGGTQYF. The CDR3 DNA is TGTGCCAGCAGTTATCCCGGCGTTGGGCGGGGTGGAACCCAGTACTTC.

The CDR3 bases are TGTGCCAGCAGTTACTCGCGCGGGGGTCCAGGGGATGAGCAGTTCTTC. Its translation is CASSYSRGGPGDEQFF. This chain connects TRBV6-5 to TRBJ2-1, with D tentatively TRBD2 (7 bases). CDR1 is MNHEY, CDR2 SVGAGI, per germline. Trimming shortened V by 0 bases and J by 8 bases, and 17 bases separated the two germline ends. The CDR3 is 16 residues long.

The rearrangement joins TRBV30 to TRBJ2-2; TRBD2 matches at 7 bases. V was pared by 1 base and J by 2 bases, with 10 bases of the junction left unmatched. This CDR3 is 17 amino acids long. Germline V gene lookup returns CDR1 GTSNPN and CDR2 SVGIG (reference sequence). The CDR3 loop reads CAWSGALLALNTGELFF. Here the CDR3 DNA reads TGTGCCTGGAGTGGGGCACTACTAGCGCTAAACACCGGGGAGCTGTTTTTT.

The chain has TRBV30 and TRBJ1-1; TRBD1 agrees at 10 bases. Unmatched junction bases numbered 14, after V lost 1 base and J lost 3 bases. Per the germline V gene, CDR1 is GTSNPN and CDR2 is SVGIG (reference sequence). This CDR3 comprises 18 residues. As DNA, the CDR3 is TGTGCCTGGAGTGGGGGACAGGGGCCTTCCTGGGACGACACTGAAGCTTTCTTT. This gives the protein CAWSGGQGPSWDDTEAFF.

V gene TRBV19 combines with J gene TRBJ1-1; the match to TRBD1 covers 8 bases. The CDR3 consists of 14 residues. The germline V gene has CDR1 LNHDA and CDR2 SQIVND (reference sequence). V lost 3 bases, J lost 4 bases, and 4 bases stayed unmatched. DNA for the CDR3: TGTGCCAGTAGTATTACAGGGGGAGGCACTGAAGCTTTCTTT. Translation: CASSITGGGTEAFF.

The CDR3 sequence is CASSQGLKGTDNTEAFF. The CDR3 DNA is TGCGCCAGCAGCCAAGGACTCAAGGGGACAGACAACACTGAAGCTTTCTTT. V is TRBV4-1 and J is TRBJ1-1; 7 positions match TRBD1. CDR3 length: 17 residues. The germline V gene has CDR1 MGHRA and CDR2 YSYEKL. With 1 base clipped from V and 2 bases from J, the junction kept 10 bases outside the gene matches.

This clone was seen a single time. The chain employs TRBV19 and TRBJ1-2, with D maybe TRBD1 (6 bases). V dropped 5 bases and J dropped 4 bases, with 14 bases sitting between them. Germline CDR1 and CDR2: LNHDA and SQIVND (reference sequence). The CDR3 has 14 amino acids. CDR3 DNA: TGTGCCAGTAGTCCGCCGGACAGCGGCTATGGCTACACCTTC. Protein sequence: CASSPPDSGYGYTF.

This clone was found a few times. V is TRBV29-1 and J is TRBJ1-1; 11 nucleotides agree with TRBD1. The CDR3 length is 15 residues. V was clipped by 7 bases and J by 2 bases; unmatched bases: 9. The germline CDR1 and CDR2 sequences are SQVTM and ANQGSEA. For the CDR3, the DNA is TGCAGCGCCCCCGGGACAGGGGGTGCAAACACTGAAGCTTTCTTT. Its protein is CSAPGTGGANTEAFF.

This clone was found once. The gene calls are TRBV24-1 and TRBJ2-1; TRBD2 might be the D (7 bases). Trimming pared 0 bases from V and 3 bases from J, leaving 17 bases between. The CDR3 consists of 18 residues. Per the germline V gene, CDR1 is KGHDR and CDR2 is SFDVKD. CDR3 protein: CATSDLTTGRGNYNEQFF. In DNA form, the CDR3 reads TGTGCCACCAGTGATTTGACCACAGGGAGGGGTAACTACAATGAGCAGTTCTTC.

J is TRBJ2-5 and V is TRBV18; D possibly corresponds to TRBD1 (6 bases). Trimming stripped 3 bases from V and 1 base from J, with 15 bases between. CDR3 length: 16 residues. Germline V gene sequence: CDR1 KGHSH, CDR2 LQKENI. CDR3 coding DNA: TGTGCCAGCTCACCCCGACGTACAGGGCTCCAAGAGACCCAGTACTTC. Its translation is CASSPRRTGLQETQYF.

V gene TRBV19 combines with J gene TRBJ1-5; 8 nucleotides match TRBD1. The CDR3 totals 13 residues. CDR1 LNHDA and CDR2 SQIVND come from the germline V gene (reference sequence). Unmatched junction bases numbered 6, after V lost 8 bases and J lost 6 bases. CDR3 DNA: TGTGCCAGTGTGGACAGGGAGGCTCAGCCCCAGCATTTT. Its translation: CASVDREAQPQHF.

The V call is TRBV7-9, the J call TRBJ2-1; tentative D call: TRBD2 (5 bases). V was shortened by 2 bases and J by 7 bases, with 9 bases between the two germline ends. The length of the CDR3 is 13 residues. Germline loops: CDR1 SEHNR, CDR2 FQNEAQ (reference sequence). This CDR3 is CASSLLRGNEQFF. DNA for the CDR3: TGTGCCAGCAGCTTACTCCGAGGGAATGAGCAGTTCTTC.

The V gene is TRBV5-6, the J gene TRBJ2-2; D might be TRBD1 (5 bases). V lost 1 base, J lost 6 bases, and 10 bases lay in between. The germline V gene encodes CDR1 SGHDT and CDR2 YYEEEE. This CDR3 is built from 14 residues. DNA for the CDR3: TGTGCCAGCAGCTTGCAGGGTCCGGCCGGGGAGCTGTTTTTT. Translated, it gives CASSLQGPAGELFF.

The chain recombines TRBV7-6 with TRBJ2-1; TRBD2 matches at 11 bases. This CDR3 comprises 18 residues. The germline V gene has CDR1 SGHVS and CDR2 FNYEAQ. The V segment lost 4 bases and the J segment 0 bases; nucleotides outside the gene matches: 8. CDR3 in DNA: TGTGCCAGCAGCTCCCGTAGCGGGGGGGGTAGCTCCTACAATGAGCAGTTCTTC. Translated: CASSSRSGGGSSYNEQFF.